This T cell receptor beta chain was captured in a study of blood T cell repertoires in COVID-19. As for the study in general: Some COVID-19 samples were acute and others convalescent; all came from the United States, Italy and Spain.

V gave up 1 base and J gave up 0 bases; unmatched junction bases: 7. CDR1 and CDR2 from the germline V gene are LNHNV and YYDKDF (reference sequence). The CDR3 is 17 amino acids. TCRdb's copy holds only in-frame clones and misses some; the assay was immunoSEQ multiplex PCR. The sample contains some 160,000 clones, around three quarters of which appear only once. The receptor's source is a man in his 60s with acute or convalescent COVID-19. The chain has TRBV15 and TRBJ2-3, with TRBD2 identical over 7 bases. Sequences were obtained from peripheral blood. The CDR3 is CATSRAAGHPSTDTQYF. The CDR3 region has the DNA TGTGCCACCAGCAGAGCAGCGGGGCACCCCAGCACAGATACGCAGTATTTT.